The table lists the clone carrying this TCR beta chain with a few counts. The data were taken from a study of blood T cell repertoires in COVID-19. With V trimmed by 4 bases and J by 0 bases, 3 bases remained unmatched. Germline values: CDR1 SGHRS, CDR2 YFSETQ. The CDR3 spans 15 residues. Assay: immunoSEQ multiplex PCR; the TCRdb copy retains only in-frame clones and omits some. The data hold a few hundred thousand clones, with around 85% observed a single time. The material sequenced was PBMCs or T cells enriched from blood (not recorded which). This TCR came from a middle-aged woman with acute COVID-19. The V gene is TRBV5-1, the J gene TRBJ2-2; 7 bases agree with TRBD1. Here the CDR3 DNA reads TGCGCCAGCAGCCCCGGGACAGCGAACACCGGGGAGCTGTTTTTT. Amino acid sequence: CASSPGTANTGELFF.